These 30 T cell receptor beta chains came from one sample sequenced in a study of prognosis after radiotherapy for stage I lung cancer. Amplicons of TCR beta CDR3 were generated from genomic DNA by two-round multiplex PCR. With primers specific to each TRBV and TRBJ gene, the first-round PCR was performed. TCRdb re-called the multiplex PCR reads with MiXCR, one entry per CDR3 protein. The sample shows about 32,000 distinct CDR3 sequences, roughly two fifths of them seen only once. The starting material was PBMCs, obtained before or after stereotactic body radiation therapy (not recorded which). Receptors originate from a donor over 45 with non-small cell lung cancer.

This clonotype occurred many times. In DNA form, the CDR3 reads TGTGCCAGCAGCTCCTCGGAGAGGAATACGCAGTATTTT. This encodes CASSSSERNTQYF. This chain links TRBV7-2 with TRBJ2-3; D is unclear. Germline CDR1 SGHTA, CDR2 FQGNSA. CDR3 size: 13 residues. The germline V and J ends were trimmed by 4 bases and 7 bases, with 12 bases remaining between them.

This clonotype was seen at least ten times. CDR3 DNA: TGTGCCAGCAGCTTAGCTAGGGGTAGTGGGGCCAACGTCCTGACTTTC. It encodes CASSLARGSGANVLTF. This chain connects TRBV7-2 to TRBJ2-6; D is perhaps TRBD1 (5 bases). The V and J ends lost 0 bases and 3 bases respectively, with 9 bases between them. The CDR3 contains 16 residues. Germline V gene data show CDR1 as SGHTA and CDR2 as FQGNSA.

The genes are TRBV12-3 or TRBV12-4 and TRBJ1-4; possible D gene TRBD1, 5 bases. Trimming took 10 bases from V and 5 from J, leaving 20 bases between them. The CDR3 has 15 amino acids. This chain's CDR3 is CAISRVTVRNEKLFF. For the CDR3, the DNA is TGTGCCATCAGCCGGGTGACAGTGCGGAATGAAAAACTGTTTTTT.

Ten or more counts support this clonotype. This chain joins TRBV6-5 and TRBJ1-6; D remains ambiguous. The CDR3 is made up of 14 amino acids. V lost 3 bases, J lost 8 bases, and 11 bases lay in between. The germline CDR1 and CDR2 sequences are MNHEY and SVGAGI. CDR3 sequence: CASSYPDGDSPLHF. Here the CDR3 DNA reads TGTGCCAGCAGTTATCCGGACGGAGATTCACCCCTCCACTTT.

This clonotype showed up many times. This chain links TRBV7-9 with TRBJ1-6; D remains ambiguous. The germline gives CDR1 SEHNR, CDR2 FQNEAQ (reference sequence). The CDR3 runs to 13 residues. Trimming left V 5 bases short and J 5 bases short, with 7 bases between. The DNA for the CDR3 is TGTGCCAGCAGCAGGCTAGATAATTCACCCCTCCACTTT. Protein: CASSRLDNSPLHF. Drawing the rest from reference TRBV7-9 and TRBJ1-6, the complete variable domain is DTGVSQNPRHKITKRGQNVTFRCDPISEHNRLYWYRQTLGQGPEFLTYFQNEAQLEKSRLLSDRFSAERPKGSFSTLEIQRTEQGDSAMYLCASSRLDNSPLHFGNGTRLTVT.

The rearrangement uses TRBV7-6 and TRBJ2-7; 9 bases match TRBD2. The CDR3 totals 16 residues. V gave up 1 base and J gave up 3 bases; unmatched junction bases: 7. Per the germline V gene, CDR1 is SGHVS and CDR2 is FNYEAQ. The DNA of the CDR3 is TGTGCCAGCAGCTTAGAGTCTAGCGGGACTCACTACGAGCAGTACTTC. Translated: CASSLESSGTHYEQYF.

This clonotype was observed many times. V usage is TRBV6-1 and J usage is TRBJ2-5, with TRBD2 matching over 9 bases. V dropped 2 bases and J dropped 2; count of bases not matched to a gene: 3. The CDR3 covers 15 residues. Germline values: CDR1 MNHNS, CDR2 SASEGT. CDR3 region: CASSETAGGQETQYF. The CDR3 region has the DNA TGTGCCAGCAGTGAAACAGCGGGAGGACAAGAGACCCAGTACTTC.

The chain is built from TRBV7-9 and TRBJ1-2; D not certain. V was clipped by 2 bases and J by 7 bases, with 11 bases between them. CDR1 is SEHNR and CDR2 is FQNEAQ in the germline V gene (reference sequence). The CDR3 length is 13 residues. The CDR3 nucleotides read TGTGCCAGCAGCTTAAACCTTTCGCGTGGCTACACCTTC. Residues: CASSLNLSRGYTF.

This chain connects TRBV19 to TRBJ2-7, with 9 positions matching TRBD1. The CDR3 runs 15 residues. The J segment lost 4 bases and the V segment lost 4 bases, leaving 8 bases of the junction unmatched. Germline lookup yields CDR1 LNHDA and CDR2 SQIVND (reference sequence). The CDR3 loop is CASSNSGTGSYEQYF. The CDR3 DNA follows: TGTGCCAGTAGTAATTCCGGGACAGGGTCTTACGAGCAGTACTTC.

This clonotype was counted ten times or more. The genes are TRBV6-1 and TRBJ1-1, with unresolved D. Germline lookup yields CDR1 MNHNS and CDR2 SASEGT. CDR3 length equals 14 residues. Trimming removed 6 bases from V and 8 bases from J, with 19 bases in between. The CDR3 nucleotides read TGTGCCAGCAGCCGCCCCGGGAGGGTCCGGGAAGCTTTCTTT. Translation gives CASSRPGRVREAFF.

For this clonotype: Given a far larger clone just one base away, this is likely a sequencing read error. The chain joins TRBV6-8 to TRBJ1-4; 9 positions match TRBD1. V trimming: 7 bases; J trimming: 8 bases; junction bases outside the gene matches: 8. Germline V gene lookup returns CDR1 MNHGY and CDR2 SAAAGT. The CDR3 runs to 14 residues. CDR3 DNA sequence: TGTGCCAGCATCCGCGGACAGGGGAGGGAAAAACTGTTTTTT. Translation: CASIRGQGREKLFF.

By its share, this clonotype is medium-sized. The chain couples TRBV5-1 to TRBJ1-6; D remains ambiguous. The CDR3 contains 15 residues. The germline CDR1 and CDR2 sequences are SGHRS and YFSETQ. V lost 3 bases to trimming and J lost 7 bases, with 14 bases between them. CDR3 region: CASSSSNTGNSPLHF. CDR3 in DNA: TGCGCCAGCAGCTCTAGCAACACCGGGAATTCACCCCTCCACTTT.

This clonotype rates as medium-sized. This rearrangement joins TRBV28 to TRBJ1-5; no firm D call. Germline lookup yields CDR1 MDHEN and CDR2 SYDVKM. Trimming removed 4 bases from V and 4 bases from J, with 11 bases in between. The CDR3 runs to 14 residues. This chain's CDR3 is CASSWASANQPQHF. The DNA of the CDR3 is TGTGCCAGCAGTTGGGCATCGGCAAATCAGCCCCAGCATTTT.

This clonotype was seen ten or more times. This chain links TRBV3-1 with TRBJ2-1, with D perhaps being TRBD1 or TRBD2 (5 bases each). The CDR3 spans 15 residues. With 5 bases removed from V and 4 bases from J, the gap between germline ends came to 15 bases. Germline CDR1 is LGHDT and CDR2 is YNNKEL (reference sequence). CDR3 amino acids: CASSRGPGSYNEQFF. The CDR3 bases are TGTGCCAGCAGCAGGGGACCGGGGTCTTACAATGAGCAGTTCTTC.

The chain links TRBV19 to TRBJ1-6, with D tentatively TRBD1 (5 bases). There are 17 residues in the CDR3. Germline assignment: CDR1 LNHDA and CDR2 SQIVND (reference sequence). The ends were cut back, 3 bases at V and 0 bases at J, with 12 bases in the middle. The CDR3 nucleotides read TGTGCCAGTAGTATTACAGGCGGGAGCTCCTATAATTCACCCCTCCACTTT. Its translation: CASSITGGSSYNSPLHF.

This clonotype occurred many times. The chain couples TRBV5-4 to TRBJ1-1, with D perhaps matching TRBD1 (6 bases). Between the trimmed V and J ends, which lost 2 bases and 3 bases, there was a span of 11 bases. CDR1 SGHNT and CDR2 YYREEE come from the germline V gene (reference sequence). CDR3 length: 14 amino acids. The CDR3 here is CASSFGGQDTEAFF. The CDR3, as DNA: TGTGCCAGCAGCTTCGGGGGGCAGGACACTGAAGCTTTCTTT.

This chain uses TRBV7-2 with TRBJ1-2; 9 positions match TRBD1. Trimming cost V 6 bases and J 8 bases; bases outside gene matches: 7. CDR1 is SGHTA, CDR2 FQGNSA, per germline. The CDR3 spans 13 residues. The CDR3 region is CASRRDRVEGYTF. CDR3 nucleotide sequence: TGTGCCAGCAGACGGGACAGGGTAGAAGGCTACACCTTC.

This clonotype was picked up many times. The J gene is TRBJ1-1, the V gene TRBV12-3 or TRBV12-4; TRBD1 aligns across 10 bases. This CDR3 comprises 16 residues. V shed 6 bases, J shed 4 bases, and the junction held 11 bases outside the gene matches. CDR3 region: CASSLGGTGAGTEAFF. Written as DNA, the CDR3 is TGTGCCAGCAGCCTAGGGGGGACAGGGGCGGGCACTGAAGCTTTCTTT.

This clonotype has a count of ten or more. J is TRBJ1-3 and V is TRBV20-1; 7 bases agree with TRBD1. The CDR3 has 13 residues. After removal of 6 bases from V and 4 bases from J, the junction contained 6 bases not matched to a gene. Germline CDR1 reads DFQATT; CDR2 reads SNEGSKA (reference sequence). The CDR3 reads CSAATGTGNTIYF. For the CDR3, the DNA is TGCAGTGCCGCGACAGGGACCGGAAACACCATATATTTT.

This clonotype was observed many times. The V and J genes are TRBV19 and TRBJ2-1, with D tentatively TRBD2 (6 bases). The CDR3 runs 13 residues. The germline gives CDR1 LNHDA, CDR2 SQIVND (reference sequence). Trimming left V 5 bases short and J 7 bases short, with 12 bases between. The CDR3: CASSVQAGNEQFF. In DNA form, the CDR3 reads TGTGCCAGTAGTGTACAGGCGGGGAATGAGCAGTTCTTC.

In this sample, this clonotype turned up many times. One base away lies a much larger clone, so this may be a sequencing read error. This chain joins TRBV6-1 and TRBJ2-1, with TRBD2 identical over 10 bases. This CDR3 is built from 17 residues. Trimming cost V 7 bases and J 3 bases; bases outside gene matches: 12. Germline CDR1 MNHNS, CDR2 SASEGT. The CDR3 loop reads CASTESTSGAFYNEQFF. DNA for the CDR3: TGTGCCAGCACCGAAAGTACTAGCGGGGCCTTCTACAATGAGCAGTTCTTC.

A note on this clonotype: This probably arose from a read error, given a far larger clone one base away. This chain joins TRBV6-4 and TRBJ2-7; 9 nucleotides align to TRBD2. Germline V CDR1 and CDR2: MRHNA, SNTAGT. The CDR3 length is 15 residues. The trim removed 3 bases at V and 1 base at J, leaving 4 bases unmatched. The CDR3 loop reads CASSESTSGSYEQYF. Written as DNA, the CDR3 is TGTGCCAGCAGTGAAAGTACTAGCGGGTCCTACGAGCAGTACTTC.

This clonotype was seen repeatedly, ten times or more. The chain couples TRBV3-1 to TRBJ2-7, with 10 bases that match TRBD1. CDR3 length: 14 amino acids. The trim removed 2 bases at V and 3 bases at J, leaving 1 base unmatched. Per the germline V gene, CDR1 is LGHDT and CDR2 is YNNKEL (reference sequence). This chain's CDR3 is CASSQRTGGYEQYF. CDR3 bases: TGTGCCAGCAGCCAAAGGACAGGGGGCTACGAGCAGTACTTC.

Comment on this clonotype: A read error likely explains this, since a far larger clone differs by one base. The CDR3 DNA reads as TGTGCCAGCGCCGTGGGGGGCTCCCACAATGAGCAGTTCTTC. Amino acids: CASAVGGSHNEQFF. The rearrangement links TRBV6-4 to TRBJ2-1; perhaps D is TRBD1 or TRBD2 (6 bases each). Per germline, CDR1 MRHNA and CDR2 SNTAGT. This CDR3 comprises 14 residues.

This clonotype was picked up many times. The chain links TRBV10-3 to TRBJ1-1; D is undetermined. Germline CDR1 and CDR2: ENHRY and SYGVKD. V was pared by 3 bases and J by 0 bases, with 8 bases between. This CDR3 is 14 amino acids long. In DNA, the CDR3 is TGTGCCATCAGTGACCCACACTTGAACACTGAAGCTTTCTTT. Encoded protein: CAISDPHLNTEAFF.

In this sample, this clonotype turned up many times. The genes are TRBV19 and TRBJ2-7; a weak D match, TRBD1 (6 bases). The V and J ends lost 1 base and 1 base respectively, with 11 bases between them. Germline CDR1 and CDR2: LNHDA and SQIVND (reference sequence). This CDR3 is built from 15 residues. This chain's CDR3 is CASSIGRGSSYEQYF. The DNA of the CDR3 is TGTGCCAGTAGTATAGGCAGGGGATCGTCCTACGAGCAGTACTTC.

With respect to this clonotype: Since a far larger clone is one base different, this is likely a read error. The V call is TRBV7-9, the J call TRBJ2-2, with 7 nucleotides matching TRBD1. This CDR3 has 15 amino acids. Germline values: CDR1 SEHNR, CDR2 FQNEAQ (reference sequence). CDR3 nucleotides: TGTGCCAACAGCATCGGGACAGCGAACACCGGGGAGCTGTTTTTT. It yields the protein CANSIGTANTGELFF.

This clonotype occurred many times. This chain links TRBV18 with TRBJ1-2, with D unresolved. Germline values: CDR1 KGHSH, CDR2 LQKENI. Trimming removed 5 bases at V and 4 bases at J, with 17 bases between. The CDR3 has 15 residues. The CDR3 here is CASSTEQTSFYGYTF. CDR3 coding DNA: TGTGCCAGCTCAACCGAGCAGACGTCTTTCTATGGCTACACCTTC.

The sample holds many counts of this clonotype. The chain is built from TRBV14 and TRBJ1-6, with 8 positions matching TRBD1. The CDR3 is 16 residues long. V lost 5 bases, J lost 9 bases, and 12 bases stayed unmatched. Germline assignment: CDR1 SGHDN and CDR2 FVKESK. The CDR3 DNA reads TGTGCCAGCAGCGCATCAGGGGGCGCGATGGGTTCACCCCTCCACTTT. This codes for CASSASGGAMGSPLHF. The full variable domain, with the rest looked up from reference TRBV14 and TRBJ1-6, is EAGVTQFPSHSVIEKGQTVTLRCDPISGHDNLYWYRRVMGKEIKFLLHFVKESKQDESGMPNNRFLAERTGGTYSTLKVQPAELEDSGVYFCASSASGGAMGSPLHFGNGTRLTVT.

The V and J genes are TRBV20-1 and TRBJ2-5, with D possibly called TRBD1 or TRBD2 (5 bases each). The germline V gene encodes CDR1 DFQATT and CDR2 SNEGSKA (reference sequence). This CDR3 has 16 residues. V shed 0 bases and J shed 3 bases, with 17 bases lying between them. As DNA, the CDR3 is TGCAGTGCTAGAGATCTTCTCTCCGTGGGGGAAGAGACCCAGTACTTC. Translation: CSARDLLSVGEETQYF.